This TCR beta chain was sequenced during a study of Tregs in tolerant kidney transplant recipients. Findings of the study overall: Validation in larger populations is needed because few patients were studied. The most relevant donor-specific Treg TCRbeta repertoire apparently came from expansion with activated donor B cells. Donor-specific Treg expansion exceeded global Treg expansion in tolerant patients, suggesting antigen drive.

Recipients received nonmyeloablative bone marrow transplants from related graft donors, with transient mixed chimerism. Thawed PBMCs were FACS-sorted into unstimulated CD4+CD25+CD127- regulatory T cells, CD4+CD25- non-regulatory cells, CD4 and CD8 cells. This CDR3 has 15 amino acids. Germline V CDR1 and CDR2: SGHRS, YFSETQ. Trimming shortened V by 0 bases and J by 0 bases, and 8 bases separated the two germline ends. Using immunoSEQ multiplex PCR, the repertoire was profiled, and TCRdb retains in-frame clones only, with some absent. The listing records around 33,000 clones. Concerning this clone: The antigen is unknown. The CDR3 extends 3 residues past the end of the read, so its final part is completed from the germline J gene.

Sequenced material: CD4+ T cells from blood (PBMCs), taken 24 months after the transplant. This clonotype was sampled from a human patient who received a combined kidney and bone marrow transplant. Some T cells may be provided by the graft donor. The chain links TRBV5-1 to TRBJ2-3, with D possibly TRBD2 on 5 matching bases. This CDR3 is CASSLVRGSTDTQYF. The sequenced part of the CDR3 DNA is TGCGCCAGCAGCTTGGTCCGCGGGAGCACAGATACG.